The 8 T cell receptor beta chains below all came from one sample that was sequenced in a study of shared clonotypes between healthy human individuals (dated by TCRdb to between 2020 and 2021). To prepare the library, the immunoSEQ multiplex PCR assay was applied. As stored in TCRdb, this immuneACCESS dataset retains in-frame rearrangements with V and J assigned. A fraction of the clones does not appear; measured against another copy, unresolved V genes explain less than half of the discrepancy, and the remainder lacks a known reason. This sample has about 2 million clones in its table, and 90% to 95% of those were observed once. The ten largest clones capture 0.1% to 0.15% of the sample. The sequenced sample was naive CD4+ T cells sorted from blood. This specimen's cell subset or site label, interpreted: CD45RA+ positively selected. The receptors here all came from a young man in good health.

The CDR3 spells CASREGRRNEKLFF. CDR3 bases: TGCGCCAGCAGGGAAGGTCGGCGGAATGAAAAACTGTTTTTT. The chain has TRBV5-1 and TRBJ1-4, with no clear D. The CDR3 length is 14 residues. Germline V gene data show CDR1 as SGHRS and CDR2 as YFSETQ. V was cut by 5 bases and J by 5 bases, with 13 bases left in between.

The genes are TRBV18 and TRBJ2-7, with unresolved D. The CDR3 is 14 amino acids. The germline V gene encodes CDR1 KGHSH and CDR2 LQKENI. V was trimmed by 1 base and J by 2 bases, leaving 9 bases between them. The CDR3 reads CASSPLGFPYEQYF. CDR3 DNA sequence: TGTGCCAGCTCACCACTAGGTTTCCCCTACGAGCAGTACTTC.

The chain combines TRBV30 with TRBJ1-2; D not certain. Germline CDR1 reads GTSNPN; CDR2 reads SVGIG (reference sequence). The CDR3 spans 14 residues. V lost 1 base to trimming and J lost 0 bases, with 9 bases between them. CDR3 sequence reads: CAWSAPGANYGYTF. The CDR3 DNA follows: TGTGCCTGGAGTGCCCCCGGCGCTAACTATGGCTACACCTTC.

The DNA of the CDR3 is TGTGCCAGCAGCTCGGCGGGTAGCGGGAGCTCCTACAATGAGCAGTTCTTC. The encoded protein is CASSSAGSGSSYNEQFF. The V call is TRBV11-2, the J call TRBJ2-1; 9 bases match TRBD2. Trimming cost V 4 bases and J 0 bases; bases outside gene matches: 7. Germline values: CDR1 SGHAT, CDR2 FQNNGV. CDR3 size: 17 residues.

As for this clone: This sample also contains other DNA sequences that code for the same CDR3. The chain combines TRBV28 with TRBJ2-1; D is ambiguous. The V end was cut by 3 bases, the J end by 3 bases, with 3 bases between. Germline assignment: CDR1 MDHEN and CDR2 SYDVKM. This CDR3 region has 12 residues. CDR3 sequence reads: CASSLGYNEQFF. In DNA form, the CDR3 reads TGTGCCAGCAGTTTGGGCTACAATGAGCAGTTCTTC.

V gene TRBV7-9 combines with J gene TRBJ2-5; D call uncertain. The CDR3 extends over 12 amino acids. CDR1 is SEHNR, CDR2 FQNEAQ, per germline (reference sequence). V dropped 3 bases and J dropped 1 base, with 3 bases sitting between them. CDR3 loop: CASSFSQETQYF. CDR3 nucleotides: TGTGCCAGCAGCTTCAGCCAAGAGACCCAGTACTTC.

J is TRBJ1-3 and V is TRBV27; D remains unclear. V lost 4 bases and J 1 base, leaving 5 bases between the germline ends. The length of the CDR3 is 13 residues. Germline lookup yields CDR1 MNHEY and CDR2 SMNVEV (reference sequence). The CDR3 protein is CASSSESGNTIYF. DNA of the CDR3: TGTGCCAGCAGTTCAGAGTCTGGAAACACCATATATTTT.

The chain links TRBV18 to TRBJ2-7, with a weak D call TRBD1 (5 bases). CDR3 length equals 13 residues. Germline lookup yields CDR1 KGHSH and CDR2 LQKENI. V lost 6 bases and J lost 3, with 12 bases in between. The CDR3 nucleotides are TGTGCCAGCTCTCGAGGTAGGGGCTACGAGCAGTACTTC. Its translation is CASSRGRGYEQYF.